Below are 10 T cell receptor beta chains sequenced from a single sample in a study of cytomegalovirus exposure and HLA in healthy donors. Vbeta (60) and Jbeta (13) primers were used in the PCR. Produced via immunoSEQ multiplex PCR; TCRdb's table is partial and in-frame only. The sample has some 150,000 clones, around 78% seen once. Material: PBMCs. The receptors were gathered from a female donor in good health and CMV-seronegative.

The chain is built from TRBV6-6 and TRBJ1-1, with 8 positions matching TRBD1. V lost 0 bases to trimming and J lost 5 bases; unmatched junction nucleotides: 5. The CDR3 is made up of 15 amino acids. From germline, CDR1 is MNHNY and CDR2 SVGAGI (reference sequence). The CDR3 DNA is TGTGCCAGCAGTTACTCCGGCAGGGGGCAAACTGAAGCTTTCTTT. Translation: CASSYSGRGQTEAFF.

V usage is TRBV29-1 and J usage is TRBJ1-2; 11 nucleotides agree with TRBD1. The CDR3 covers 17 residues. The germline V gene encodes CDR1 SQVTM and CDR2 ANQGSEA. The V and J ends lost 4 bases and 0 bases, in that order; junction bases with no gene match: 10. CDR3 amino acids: CSVVGQGAELANYGYTF. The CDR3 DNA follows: TGCAGCGTTGTCGGACAGGGGGCTGAGTTAGCTAACTATGGCTACACCTTC.

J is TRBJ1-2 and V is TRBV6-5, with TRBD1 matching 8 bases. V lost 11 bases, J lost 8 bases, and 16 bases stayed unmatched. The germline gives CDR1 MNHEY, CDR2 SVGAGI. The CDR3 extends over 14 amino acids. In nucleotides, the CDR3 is TGTGCCTCGCTCCCCCTGGGACAGGCCATGGGCTACACCTTC. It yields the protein CASLPLGQAMGYTF.

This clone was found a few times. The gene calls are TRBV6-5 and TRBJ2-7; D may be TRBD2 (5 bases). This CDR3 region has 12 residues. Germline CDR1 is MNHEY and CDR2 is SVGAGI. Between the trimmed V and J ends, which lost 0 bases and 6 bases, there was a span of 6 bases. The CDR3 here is CASSYSGSEQYF. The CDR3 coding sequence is TGTGCCAGCAGTTACTCAGGGAGCGAGCAGTACTTC.

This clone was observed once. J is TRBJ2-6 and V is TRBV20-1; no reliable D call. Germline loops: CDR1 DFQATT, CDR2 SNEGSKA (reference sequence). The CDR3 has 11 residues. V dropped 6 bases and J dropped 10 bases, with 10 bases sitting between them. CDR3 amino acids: CSARVMNVLTF. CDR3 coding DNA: TGCAGTGCCCGCGTAATGAACGTCCTGACTTTC.

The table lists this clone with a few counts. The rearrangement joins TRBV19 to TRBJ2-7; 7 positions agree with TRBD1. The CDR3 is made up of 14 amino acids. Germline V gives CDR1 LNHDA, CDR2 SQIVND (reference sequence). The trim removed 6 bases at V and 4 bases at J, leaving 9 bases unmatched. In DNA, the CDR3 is TGTGCCAGTAGCTCCCTGGGGGACAGTTACGAGCAGTACTTC. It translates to CASSSLGDSYEQYF. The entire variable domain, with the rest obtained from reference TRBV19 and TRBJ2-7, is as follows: DGGITQSPKYLFRKEGQNVTLSCEQNLNHDAMYWYRQDPGQGLRLIYYSQIVNDFQKGDIAEGYSVSREKKESFPLTVTSAQKNPTAFYLCASSSLGDSYEQYFGPGTRLTVT.

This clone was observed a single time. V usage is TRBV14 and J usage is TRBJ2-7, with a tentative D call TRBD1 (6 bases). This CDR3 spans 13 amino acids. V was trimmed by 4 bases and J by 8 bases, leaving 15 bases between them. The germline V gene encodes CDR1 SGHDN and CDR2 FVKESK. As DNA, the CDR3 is TGTGCCAGCAGCCGGCTTGGACAGTTGAAGCAGTACTTC. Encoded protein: CASSRLGQLKQYF.

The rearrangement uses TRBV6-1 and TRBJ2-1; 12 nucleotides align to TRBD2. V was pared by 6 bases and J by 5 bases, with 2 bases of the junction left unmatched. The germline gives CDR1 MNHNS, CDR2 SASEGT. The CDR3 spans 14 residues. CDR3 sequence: CASRRLAGDNEQFF. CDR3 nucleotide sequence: TGTGCCAGCAGGCGACTAGCGGGAGACAATGAGCAGTTCTTC.

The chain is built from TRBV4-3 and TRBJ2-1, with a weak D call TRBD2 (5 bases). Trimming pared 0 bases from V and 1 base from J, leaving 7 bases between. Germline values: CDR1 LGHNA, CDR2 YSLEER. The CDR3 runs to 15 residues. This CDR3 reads CASSQESGSYNEQFF. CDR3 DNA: TGCGCCAGCAGCCAAGAGAGCGGTTCCTACAATGAGCAGTTCTTC.

CDR3: CASSTRDRETDTQYF. In nucleotides, the CDR3 is TGTGCCAGCAGCACCCGGGACAGGGAAACAGATACGCAGTATTTT. The V call is TRBV9, the J call TRBJ2-3, with 9 nucleotides matching TRBD1. The length of the CDR3 is 15 residues. Trimming at V came to 4 bases and at J to 3 bases, leaving 6 bases not matched to a gene. CDR1 and CDR2 (germline): SGDLS, YYNGEE.